The rows below give T cell receptor beta chains drawn from one sample of a study of blood T cell repertoires in COVID-19. This table comes from immunoSEQ multiplex PCR, and its TCRdb copy is limited to in-frame clones, with some not included. The data hold roughly 180,000 clones, with more than 65% observed a single time. Material: peripheral blood. The receptors originated from a woman aged 80 or over with active or convalescent COVID-19. Both conserved end residues are part of each CDR3. D genes are given only for firm matches. Size values are once, few and many counts, or a class for expanded clones, and some rows have none.

D,V,size,J,DNA,CDR3
TRBD1,TRBV10-1,.,TRBJ2-7,TGCGCCAGCAGTGACTCGAGGGACAGTGACTACGAGCAGTACTTC,CASSDSRDSDYEQYF
.,TRBV2,.,TRBJ1-3,TGTGCCAGCAGCCGGGATATCTCTGGAAACACCATATATTTT,CASSRDISGNTIYF
.,TRBV9,.,TRBJ1-3,TGTGCCAGCAGCGTAGTATCCTCAGGGGAATCTGGAAACACCATATATTTT,CASSVVSSGESGNTIYF
TRBD2,TRBV7-6,.,TRBJ2-3,TGTGCCAGCAGCTTACCCCGGACTAGCGGGAGGGCAGATACGCAGTATTTT,CASSLPRTSGRADTQYF
.,TRBV25-1,.,TRBJ1-1,TGTGCCAGCAGTGGACAGACGAACACTGAAGCTTTCTTT,CASSGQTNTEAFF
.,TRBV6-4,.,TRBJ1-4,TGTGCCAGCAGCTTGACTCTTAATGAAAAACTGTTTTTT,CASSLTLNEKLFF
TRBD2,TRBV5-1,.,TRBJ2-2,TGCGCCAGCAGCGGACTAGCGGGAGCGGACGGGGAGCTGTTTTTT,CASSGLAGADGELFF
TRBD2,TRBV5-1,.,TRBJ2-1,TGCGCCAGCAGCTTGGGACTAGCCAATGAGCAGTTCTTC,CASSLGLANEQFF
.,TRBV11-2,few,TRBJ2-1,TGTGCCAGCAGATCCGATTTGGGGGGAAATGAGCAGTTCTTC,CASRSDLGGNEQFF
TRBD2,TRBV4-1,.,TRBJ2-3,TGCGCCAGCAGCCCCCGGGGTAGCGGGGGAGATACGCAGTATTTT,CASSPRGSGGDTQYF
.,TRBV13,.,TRBJ2-7,TGTGCCAGCAGCTTAGATAAGCTGGCGGGGCAGTACTTC,CASSLDKLAGQYF
.,TRBV2,.,TRBJ1-5,TGTGCCAGCGCGGGGTATAGGGATCAGCCCCAGCATTTT,CASAGYRDQPQHF
.,TRBV7-9,once,TRBJ1-1,TGTGCCAGCAGCTTAGATGGGAGGACTGAAGCTTTCTTT,CASSLDGRTEAFF
.,TRBV3-1/TRBV3-2,.,TRBJ2-3,TGTGCCAGCAGTCGTAGCACAGATACGCAGTATTTT,CASSRSTDTQYF
.,TRBV7-2,.,TRBJ2-5,TGTGCCAGCAGCTTGTTCGGAGGTCGGGAGACCCAGTACTTC,CASSLFGGRETQYF
TRBD1,TRBV6-5,.,TRBJ1-2,TGTGCCAGCAGGAACAGGGGGCCTAACTATGGCTACACCTTC,CASRNRGPNYGYTF
TRBD1,TRBV24-1,.,TRBJ1-4,TGTGCCACTCAGGGGGAGGTTTCTGAAAAACTGTTTTTT,CATQGEVSEKLFF
.,TRBV7-3,.,TRBJ2-6,TGTGCCAGCAGCCCCCCTCGAGGGTCTGGGGCCAACGTCCTGACTTTC,CASSPPRGSGANVLTF
.,TRBV28,.,TRBJ1-3,TGTGCCAGTAAAACAGCCGGTGGAAACACCATATATTTT,CASKTAGGNTIYF
TRBD1,TRBV6-5,.,TRBJ1-2,TGTGCCAGCAGTACCTGGACAGGGGTAAACTATGGCTACACCTTC,CASSTWTGVNYGYTF
.,TRBV15,.,TRBJ1-1,TGTGCCACGGCCCGCAACCGAAACACTGAAGCTTTCTTT,CATARNRNTEAFF
.,TRBV5-1,.,TRBJ2-5,TGCGCCAGCAGCTTGGAAGGGGAAGAGACCCAGTACTTC,CASSLEGEETQYF
TRBD2,TRBV7-9,.,TRBJ2-4,TGTGCCAGCAGCTTAGGGGGCGCGGGGGACATTCAGTACTTC,CASSLGGAGDIQYF